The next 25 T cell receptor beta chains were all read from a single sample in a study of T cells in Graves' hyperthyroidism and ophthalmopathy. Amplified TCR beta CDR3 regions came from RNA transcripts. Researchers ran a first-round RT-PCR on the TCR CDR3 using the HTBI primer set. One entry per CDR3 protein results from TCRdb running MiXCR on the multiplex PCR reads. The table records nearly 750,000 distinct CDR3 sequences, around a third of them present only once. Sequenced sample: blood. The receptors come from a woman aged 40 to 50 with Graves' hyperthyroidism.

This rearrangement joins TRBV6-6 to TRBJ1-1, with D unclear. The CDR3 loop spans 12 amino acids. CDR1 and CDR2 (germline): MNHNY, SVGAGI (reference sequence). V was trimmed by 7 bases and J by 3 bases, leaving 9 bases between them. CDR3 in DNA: TGTGCCAGCACAAAAGAGGACACTGAAGCTTTCTTT. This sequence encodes CASTKEDTEAFF.

Here the CDR3 DNA reads TGTGCCAGCAGTCGGACAGGGATAAACCTCCACTTT. Translation gives CASSRTGINLHF. The genes are TRBV12-3 or TRBV12-4 and TRBJ1-6, with TRBD1 identical over 8 bases. Trimming took 5 bases from V and 15 from J; bases not matched to a gene: 6. This CDR3 is built from 12 residues.

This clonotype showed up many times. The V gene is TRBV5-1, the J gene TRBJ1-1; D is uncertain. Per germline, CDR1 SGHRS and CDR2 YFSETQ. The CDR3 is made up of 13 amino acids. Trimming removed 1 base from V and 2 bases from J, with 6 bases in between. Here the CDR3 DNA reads TGCGCCAGCAGCTTGTATGATAACACTGAAGCTTTCTTT. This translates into CASSLYDNTEAFF.

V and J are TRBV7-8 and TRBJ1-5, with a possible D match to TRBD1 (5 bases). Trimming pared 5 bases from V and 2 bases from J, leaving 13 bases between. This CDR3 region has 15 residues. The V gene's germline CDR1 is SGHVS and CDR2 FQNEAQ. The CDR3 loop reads CASSPTEGRNQPQHF. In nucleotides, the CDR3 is TGTGCCAGCAGCCCGACGGAGGGGCGCAATCAGCCCCAGCATTTT.

The CDR3 coding sequence is TGTGCCAGCAGCTTAACCAGGACAGAACAGCCCCAGCATTTT. Its translation is CASSLTRTEQPQHF. The chain recombines TRBV7-2 with TRBJ1-5, with a tentative D call TRBD1 (6 bases). The CDR3 contains 14 residues. V gave up 2 bases and J gave up 7 bases, with 12 bases separating them. CDR1 is SGHTA and CDR2 is FQGNSA in the germline V gene.

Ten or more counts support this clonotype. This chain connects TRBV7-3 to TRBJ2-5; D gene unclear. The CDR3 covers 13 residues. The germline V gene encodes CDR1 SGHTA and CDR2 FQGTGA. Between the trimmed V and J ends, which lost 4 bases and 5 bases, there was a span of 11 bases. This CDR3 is CASSSGPRETQYF. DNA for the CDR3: TGTGCCAGCAGCTCCGGACCCCGGGAGACCCAGTACTTC.

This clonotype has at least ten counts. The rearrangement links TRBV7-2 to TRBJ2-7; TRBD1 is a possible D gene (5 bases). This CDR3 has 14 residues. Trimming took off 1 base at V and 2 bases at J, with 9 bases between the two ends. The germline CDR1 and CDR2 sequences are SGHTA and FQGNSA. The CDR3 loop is CASSLDVQAYEQYF. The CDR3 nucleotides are TGTGCCAGCAGCTTAGATGTACAGGCCTACGAGCAGTACTTC.

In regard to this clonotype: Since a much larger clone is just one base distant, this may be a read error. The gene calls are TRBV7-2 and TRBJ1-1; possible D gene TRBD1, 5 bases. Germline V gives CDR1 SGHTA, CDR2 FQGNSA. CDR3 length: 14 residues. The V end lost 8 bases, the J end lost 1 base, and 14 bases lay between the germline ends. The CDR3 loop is CASAPGPRNTEAFF. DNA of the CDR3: TGTGCCAGCGCCCCGGGACCCCGGAACACTGAAGCTTTCTTT.

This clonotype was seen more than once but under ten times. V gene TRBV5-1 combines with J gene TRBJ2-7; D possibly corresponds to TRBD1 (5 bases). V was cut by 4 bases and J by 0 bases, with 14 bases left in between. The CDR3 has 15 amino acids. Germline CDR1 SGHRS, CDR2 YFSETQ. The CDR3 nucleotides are TGCGCCAGCAGCCAAGCAGGGATGAGCTCCTACGAGCAGTACTTC. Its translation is CASSQAGMSSYEQYF.

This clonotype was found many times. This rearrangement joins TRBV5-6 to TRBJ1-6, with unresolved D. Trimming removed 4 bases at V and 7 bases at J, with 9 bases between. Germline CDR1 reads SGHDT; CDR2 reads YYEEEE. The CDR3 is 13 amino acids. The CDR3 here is CASSLTRNSPLHF. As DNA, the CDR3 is TGTGCCAGCAGCCTGACAAGGAATTCACCCCTCCACTTT.

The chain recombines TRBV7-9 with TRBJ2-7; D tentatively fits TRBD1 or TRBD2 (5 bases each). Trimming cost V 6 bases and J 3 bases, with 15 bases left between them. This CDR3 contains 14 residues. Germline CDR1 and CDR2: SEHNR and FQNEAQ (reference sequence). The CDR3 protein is CASSYSIGGYEQYF. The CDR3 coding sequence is TGTGCCAGCAGTTACTCGATTGGGGGCTACGAGCAGTACTTC.

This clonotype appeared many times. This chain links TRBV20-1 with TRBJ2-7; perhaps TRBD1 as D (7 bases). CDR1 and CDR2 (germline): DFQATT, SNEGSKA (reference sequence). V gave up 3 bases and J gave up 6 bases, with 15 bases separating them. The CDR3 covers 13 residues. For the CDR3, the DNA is TGCAGTGCTAGTCAGGGGGGAGATCGCGAGCAGTACTTC. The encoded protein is CSASQGGDREQYF.

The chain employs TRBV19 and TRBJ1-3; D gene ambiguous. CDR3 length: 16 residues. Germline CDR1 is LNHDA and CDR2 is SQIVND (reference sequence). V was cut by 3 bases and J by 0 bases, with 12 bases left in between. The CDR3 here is CASSIRTTDSGNTIYF. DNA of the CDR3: TGTGCCAGTAGTATTAGGACCACCGACTCTGGAAACACCATATATTTT.

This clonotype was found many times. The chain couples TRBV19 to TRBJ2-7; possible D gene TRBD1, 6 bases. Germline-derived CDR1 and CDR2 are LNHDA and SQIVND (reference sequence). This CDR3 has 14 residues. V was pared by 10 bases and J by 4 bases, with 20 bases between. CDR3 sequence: CATRTGSPRYEQYF. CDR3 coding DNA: TGTGCCACCAGAACAGGGTCGCCTAGGTACGAGCAGTACTTC. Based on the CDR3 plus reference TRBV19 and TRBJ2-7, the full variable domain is DGGITQSPKYLFRKEGQNVTLSCEQNLNHDAMYWYRQDPGQGLRLIYYSQIVNDFQKGDIAEGYSVSREKKESFPLTVTSAQKNPTAFYLCATRTGSPRYEQYFGPGTRLTVT.

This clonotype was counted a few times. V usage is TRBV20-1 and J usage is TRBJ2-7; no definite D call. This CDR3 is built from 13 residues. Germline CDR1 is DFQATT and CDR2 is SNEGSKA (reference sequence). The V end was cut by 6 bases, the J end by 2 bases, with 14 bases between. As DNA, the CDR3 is TGCAGTGCCCCGTGGCGGCATCCCTACGAGCAGTACTTC. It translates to CSAPWRHPYEQYF.

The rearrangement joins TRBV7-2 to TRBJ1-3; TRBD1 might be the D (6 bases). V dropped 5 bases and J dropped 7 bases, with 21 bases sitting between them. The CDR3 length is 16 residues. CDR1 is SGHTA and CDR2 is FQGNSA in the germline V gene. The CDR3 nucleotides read TGTGCCAGCAGCGCCCCCGGGATCAGGGGATGGAACACCATATATTTT. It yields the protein CASSAPGIRGWNTIYF.

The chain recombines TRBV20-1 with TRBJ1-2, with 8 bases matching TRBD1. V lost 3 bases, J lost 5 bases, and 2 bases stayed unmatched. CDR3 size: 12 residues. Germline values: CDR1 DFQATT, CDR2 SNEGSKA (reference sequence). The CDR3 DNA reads TGCAGTGCTAGCCGGACAGGGTATGGCTACACCTTC. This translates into CSASRTGYGYTF.

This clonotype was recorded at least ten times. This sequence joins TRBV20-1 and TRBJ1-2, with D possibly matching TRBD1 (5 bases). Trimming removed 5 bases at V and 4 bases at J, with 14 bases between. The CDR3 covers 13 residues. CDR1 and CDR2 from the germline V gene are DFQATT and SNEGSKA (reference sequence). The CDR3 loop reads CSARGGSGYGYTF. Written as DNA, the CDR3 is TGCAGTGCTCGGGGGGGAAGTGGCTATGGCTACACCTTC.

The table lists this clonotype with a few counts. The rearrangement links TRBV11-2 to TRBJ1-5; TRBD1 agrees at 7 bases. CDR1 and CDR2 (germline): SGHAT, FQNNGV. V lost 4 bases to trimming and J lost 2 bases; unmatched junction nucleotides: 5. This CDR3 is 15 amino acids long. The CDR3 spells CASSSTRGGNQPQHF. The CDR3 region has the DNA TGTGCCAGCAGCTCCACCAGGGGGGGCAATCAGCCCCAGCATTTT.

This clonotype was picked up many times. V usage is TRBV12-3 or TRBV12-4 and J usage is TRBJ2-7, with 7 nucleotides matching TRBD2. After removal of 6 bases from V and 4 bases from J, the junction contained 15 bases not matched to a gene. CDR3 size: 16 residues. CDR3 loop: CASSNILADPRYEQYF. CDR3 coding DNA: TGTGCCAGCAGCAATATTCTAGCGGACCCGAGGTACGAGCAGTACTTC.

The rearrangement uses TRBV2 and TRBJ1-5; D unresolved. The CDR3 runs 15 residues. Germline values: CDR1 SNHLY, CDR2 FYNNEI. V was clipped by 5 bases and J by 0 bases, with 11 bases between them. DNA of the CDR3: TGTGCCAGCAGTTTTGGGCCGGATAGCAATCAGCCCCAGCATTTT. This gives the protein CASSFGPDSNQPQHF.

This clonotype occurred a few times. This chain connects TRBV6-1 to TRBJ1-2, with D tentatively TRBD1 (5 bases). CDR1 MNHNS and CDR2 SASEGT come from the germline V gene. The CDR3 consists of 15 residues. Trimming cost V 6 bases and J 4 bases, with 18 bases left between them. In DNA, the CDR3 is TGTGCCAGCAGGGACACCAAAGGGAACAGCTATGGCTACACCTTC. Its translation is CASRDTKGNSYGYTF.

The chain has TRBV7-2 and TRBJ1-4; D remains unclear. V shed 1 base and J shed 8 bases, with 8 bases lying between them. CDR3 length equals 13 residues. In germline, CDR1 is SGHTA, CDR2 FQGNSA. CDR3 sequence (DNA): TGTGCCAGCAGCTTAGTGCAGAGCGAAAAACTGTTTTTT. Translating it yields CASSLVQSEKLFF.

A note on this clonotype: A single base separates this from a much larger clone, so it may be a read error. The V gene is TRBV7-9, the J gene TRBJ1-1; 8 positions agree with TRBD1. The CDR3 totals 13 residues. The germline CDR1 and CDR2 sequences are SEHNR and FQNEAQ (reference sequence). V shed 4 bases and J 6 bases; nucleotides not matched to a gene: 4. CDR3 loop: CASSSQGAPEAFF. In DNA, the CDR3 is TGTGCCAGCAGCTCCCAGGGGGCACCTGAAGCTTTCTTT. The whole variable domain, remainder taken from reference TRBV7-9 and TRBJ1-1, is DTGVSQNPRHKITKRGQNVTFRCDPISEHNRLYWYRQTLGQGPEFLTYFQNEAQLEKSRLLSDRFSAERPKGSFSTLEIQRTEQGDSAMYLCASSSQGAPEAFFGQGTRLTVV.

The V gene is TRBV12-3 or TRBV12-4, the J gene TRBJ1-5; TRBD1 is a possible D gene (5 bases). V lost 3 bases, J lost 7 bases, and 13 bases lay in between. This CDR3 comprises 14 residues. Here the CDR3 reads CASSLGGLGQPQHF. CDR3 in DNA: TGTGCCAGCAGTTTGGGGGGTCTTGGCCAGCCCCAGCATTTT.